The rows below give T cell receptor beta chains drawn from one sample of a study of post-analysis software for immune sequencing data. Each CDR3 protein gets one entry after TCRdb re-called the PCR reads with MiXCR. The sample has 750,000 to 900,000 distinct CDR3 sequences; 46% are singletons. Sequencing was carried out using blood. These receptor sequences come from a girl aged 5 to 17 with multiple sclerosis. The CDR3 runs from the conserved cysteine through the conserved F or W. Each record gives: clone size, J gene, V gene, D gene, CDR3 protein. D genes are given only for firm matches. The listing skips clone size in some rows; elsewhere it reads once, few, many or a size class.

few	TRBJ2-7	TRBV29-1	TRBD1	CSARLGQGYEQYF
.	TRBJ2-5	TRBV7-3	.	CASNQVGETEQYF
.	TRBJ2-7	TRBV20-1	TRBD1	CSGSYGTGVPLSYEQYF
.	TRBJ2-7	TRBV29-1	TRBD2	CSVPGGDKSYEQYF
many	TRBJ2-5	TRBV20-1	TRBD2	CSAPGTKQKETQYF
few	TRBJ1-2	TRBV12-3/TRBV12-4	.	CASSLAMGSGQDGYTF
few	TRBJ2-1	TRBV7-9	.	CASSPMNEQFF
few	TRBJ2-5	TRBV12-3/TRBV12-4	TRBD2	CASSLGTSGSGETQYF
.	TRBJ2-5	TRBV12-3/TRBV12-4	.	CASSSGMETQYF
few	TRBJ2-3	TRBV2	.	CASSGTASTDTQYF
.	TRBJ1-2	TRBV12-5	.	CASGLDPRDTFNYGYTF
.	TRBJ2-5	TRBV7-2	TRBD2	CASSSLAGPTQYF
.	TRBJ1-6	TRBV12-3/TRBV12-4	.	CASSPYLGLLHF
.	TRBJ2-7	TRBV7-2	.	CASSLVGRPTNEQYF
.	TRBJ2-7	TRBV7-8	TRBD2	CASSYGTSGRRYEQYF
.	.	TRBV7-9	.	CASSLDRQYEQYF
.	TRBJ2-1	TRBV11-1	TRBD2	CASSYEPAGANNEQFF
few	.	TRBV6-2/TRBV6-3	.	CASGDSFYEQYF
.	TRBJ2-3	TRBV3-1	.	CASSQEDRRTDTQYF
few	TRBJ2-5	TRBV11-2	TRBD1	CASSLLQGGQETQYF
few	TRBJ1-2	TRBV4-1	TRBD1	CASSQEGFRTGNDGYTF
.	TRBJ2-6	TRBV4-1	TRBD1	CASSQDPQGAGANVLTF
.	TRBJ2-4	TRBV11-2	.	CASSLRAGTFLYF
few	TRBJ2-1	TRBV3-1	TRBD2	CASSQKRSSGRGEQFF
many	TRBJ2-5	TRBV7-6	.	CASSSTETQYF
few	TRBJ2-4	TRBV11-2	TRBD1	CASSQQGSVNIQYF
.	TRBJ1-2	TRBV10-3	.	CAISHRDGYTF
.	TRBJ1-1	TRBV12-3/TRBV12-4	.	CASSLEVKVEAFF
few	TRBJ2-1	TRBV12-3/TRBV12-4	TRBD2	CASSAGGLGGEQFF
.	TRBJ2-2	TRBV4-3	.	CASSQDWASTNTGELFF
few	TRBJ2-5	TRBV5-1	.	CASSLTSEPAGRQYF
few	TRBJ1-1	TRBV7-9	.	CASSLSRGTEAFF
few	.	TRBV7-6	.	CASSLAGGGTEAFF
.	TRBJ2-7	TRBV4-1	.	CASSQGRDTYEQYF
few	TRBJ2-2	TRBV6-6	TRBD2	CASSWVAGGAGELFF
many	TRBJ2-7	TRBV7-8	.	CASSPGRAYEQYF
few	TRBJ2-2	TRBV29-1	.	CGAKEGSGNTGELFF
.	TRBJ1-2	TRBV12-3/TRBV12-4	.	CASSLLRIGGDGYTF
.	TRBJ2-3	TRBV4-3	.	CASSQLDQDTQYF
.	TRBJ1-5	TRBV6-1	TRBD1	CASSEAQKDRIRNQPQHF
.	TRBJ2-4	TRBV20-1	.	CRARDVRDIQYF
once	TRBJ2-5	TRBV19	.	CASSTTTGLGTQYF
few	.	TRBV7-2	TRBD2	CASSPQTSGETQYF
once	TRBJ2-2	TRBV7-2	TRBD1	CASRPGTGATGELFF
.	TRBJ2-1	TRBV27	.	CASSLISYNEQFF
.	TRBJ2-3	TRBV5-5	.	CASSSRTVTDTQYF
.	TRBJ2-6	TRBV6-5	.	CASSYSIPGSSGANVLTF
.	TRBJ2-3	TRBV7-8	TRBD2	CAISFLAGGFTDTQYF
.	TRBJ2-1	TRBV10-1	.	CASSGMGEQFF
few	TRBJ1-2	TRBV5-1	.	CASSLDGQYGYTF
few	TRBJ2-7	TRBV4-1	.	CASSQGVGVYEQYF
many	TRBJ2-1	TRBV5-1	TRBD2	CASSSSSGRVLNEQFF
.	TRBJ1-1	TRBV12-3/TRBV12-4	.	CASSLYENTEAFF